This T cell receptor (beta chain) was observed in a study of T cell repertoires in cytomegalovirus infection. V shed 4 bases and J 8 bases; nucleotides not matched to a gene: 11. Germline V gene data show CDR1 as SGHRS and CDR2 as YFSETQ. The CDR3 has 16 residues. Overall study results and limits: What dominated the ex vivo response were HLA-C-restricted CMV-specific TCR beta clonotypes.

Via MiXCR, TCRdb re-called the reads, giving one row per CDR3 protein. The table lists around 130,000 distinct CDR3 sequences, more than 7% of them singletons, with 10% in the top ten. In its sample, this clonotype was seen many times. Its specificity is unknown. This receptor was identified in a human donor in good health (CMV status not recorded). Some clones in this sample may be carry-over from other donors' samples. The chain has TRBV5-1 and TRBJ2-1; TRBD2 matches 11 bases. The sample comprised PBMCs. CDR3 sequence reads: CASSPGSSGGRDEQFF. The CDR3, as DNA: TGCGCCAGCAGCCCCGGGTCTAGCGGGGGGCGCGATGAGCAGTTCTTC.